This paragraph reports one T cell receptor beta chain. The data stem from a study of blood T cell repertoires in COVID-19. Study-level background: Sites in the United States, Italy and Spain provided acute and convalescent COVID-19 samples.

The protocol was immunoSEQ multiplex PCR, while the TCRdb copy is restricted to in-frame clones and leaves out a portion. The sample includes 95,000 to 150,000 clones, roughly 88% seen only once; the top ten take about 4.5%. In germline, CDR1 is MNHEY, CDR2 SVGAGI. Trimming removed 8 bases from V and 1 base from J; junction bases left unmatched: 4. CDR3 length: 14 residues. Sample: peripheral blood. The receptor's source is a man between 40 and 49 years old with acute or convalescent COVID-19. The V call is TRBV6-5, the J call TRBJ2-2; TRBD1 matches at 7 bases. In DNA form, the CDR3 reads TGTGCCAGCTGGCGGACAGGGAACACCGGGGAGCTGTTTTTT. It is translated as CASWRTGNTGELFF.